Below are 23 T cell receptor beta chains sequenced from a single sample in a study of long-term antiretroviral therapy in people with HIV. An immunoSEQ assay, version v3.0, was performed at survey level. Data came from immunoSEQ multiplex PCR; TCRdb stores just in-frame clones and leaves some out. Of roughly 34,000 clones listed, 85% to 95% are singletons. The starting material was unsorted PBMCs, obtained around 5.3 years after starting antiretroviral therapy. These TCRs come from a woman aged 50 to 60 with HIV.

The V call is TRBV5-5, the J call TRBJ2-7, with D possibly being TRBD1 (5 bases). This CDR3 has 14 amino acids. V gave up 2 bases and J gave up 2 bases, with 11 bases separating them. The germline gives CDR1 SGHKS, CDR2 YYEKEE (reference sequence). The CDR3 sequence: CASSFRDYPYEQYF. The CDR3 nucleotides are TGTGCCAGCAGCTTCAGGGATTATCCCTACGAGCAGTACTTC. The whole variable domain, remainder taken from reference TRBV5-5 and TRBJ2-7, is DAGVTQSPTHLIKTRGQQVTLRCSPISGHKSVSWYQQVLGQGPQFIFQYYEKEERGRGNFPDRFSARQFPNYSSELNVNALLLGDSALYLCASSFRDYPYEQYFGPGTRLTVT.

The CDR3 spells CASSAGQASGYTF. The CDR3 region has the DNA TGTGCCAGCAGTGCGGGTCAGGCCTCTGGCTACACCTTC. This chain links TRBV2 with TRBJ1-2; D is unclear. This CDR3 has 13 residues. Germline CDR1 and CDR2: SNHLY and FYNNEI. V lost 4 bases to trimming and J lost 7 bases, with 13 bases between them.

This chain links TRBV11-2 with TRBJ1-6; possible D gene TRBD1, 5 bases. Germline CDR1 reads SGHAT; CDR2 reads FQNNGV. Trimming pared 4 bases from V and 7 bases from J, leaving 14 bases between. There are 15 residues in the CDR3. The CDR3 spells CASSSYSEGNSPLHF. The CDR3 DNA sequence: TGTGCCAGCAGCTCATACTCGGAGGGGAATTCACCCCTCCACTTT.

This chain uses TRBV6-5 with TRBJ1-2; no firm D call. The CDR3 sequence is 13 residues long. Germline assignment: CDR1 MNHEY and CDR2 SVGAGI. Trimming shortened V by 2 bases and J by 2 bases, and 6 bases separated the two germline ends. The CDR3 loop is CASSYRSNYGYTF. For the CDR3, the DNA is TGTGCCAGCAGTTACAGATCCAACTATGGCTACACCTTC.

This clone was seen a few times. Here the CDR3 reads CASSLDGAGNTGELFF. The CDR3 DNA reads as TGCGCCAGCAGCTTGGACGGGGCGGGAAACACCGGGGAGCTGTTTTTT. The chain uses TRBV5-1 and TRBJ2-2; D perhaps matches TRBD2 (6 bases). The germline V gene has CDR1 SGHRS and CDR2 YFSETQ. This CDR3 region has 16 residues. Trimming shortened V by 0 bases and J by 2 bases, and 11 bases separated the two germline ends.

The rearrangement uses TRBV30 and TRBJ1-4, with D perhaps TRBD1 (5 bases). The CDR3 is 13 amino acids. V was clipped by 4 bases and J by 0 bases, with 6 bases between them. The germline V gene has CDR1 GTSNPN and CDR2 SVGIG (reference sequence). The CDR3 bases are TGTGCCTGGACGGGGCCAACTAATGAAAAACTGTTTTTT. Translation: CAWTGPTNEKLFF. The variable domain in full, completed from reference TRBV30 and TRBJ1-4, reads SQTIHQWPATLVQPVGSPLSLECTVEGTSNPNLYWYRQAAGRGLQLLFYSVGIGQISSEVPQNLSASRPQDRQFILSSKKLLLSDSGFYLCAWTGPTNEKLFFGSGTQLSVL.

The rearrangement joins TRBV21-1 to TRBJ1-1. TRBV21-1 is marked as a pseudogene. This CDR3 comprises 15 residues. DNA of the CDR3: TGTGCCAGCAGCAAAGGGACGTTAATGAACACTGAAGCTTTCTTT. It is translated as CASSKGTLMNTEAFF.

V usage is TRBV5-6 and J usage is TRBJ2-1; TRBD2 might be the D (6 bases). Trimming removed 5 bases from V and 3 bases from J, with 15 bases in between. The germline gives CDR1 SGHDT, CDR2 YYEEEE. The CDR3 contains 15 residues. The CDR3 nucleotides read TGTGCCAGCAGACCTCGGGGGATTAACTACAATGAGCAGTTCTTC. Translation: CASRPRGINYNEQFF. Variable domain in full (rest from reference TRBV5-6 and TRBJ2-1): DAGVTQSPTHLIKTRGQQVTLRCSPKSGHDTVSWYQQALGQGPQFIFQYYEEEERQRGNFPDRFSGHQFPNYSSELNVNALLLGDSALYLCASRPRGINYNEQFFGPGTRLTVL.

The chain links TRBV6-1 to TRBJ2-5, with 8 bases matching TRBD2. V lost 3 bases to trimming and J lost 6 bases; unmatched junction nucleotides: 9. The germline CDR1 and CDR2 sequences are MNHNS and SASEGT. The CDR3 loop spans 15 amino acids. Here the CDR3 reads CASSEGLERTQTQYF. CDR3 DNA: TGTGCCAGCAGTGAGGGACTAGAGAGGACCCAGACCCAGTACTTC.

The CDR3: CASSNQLSLNYGYTF. DNA of the CDR3: TGTGCCAGTAGTAATCAGCTCTCCCTTAACTATGGCTACACCTTC. The chain recombines TRBV19 with TRBJ1-2; no definite D call. The germline V gene has CDR1 LNHDA and CDR2 SQIVND (reference sequence). V was clipped by 4 bases and J by 1 base, with 13 bases between them. The CDR3 loop spans 15 amino acids.

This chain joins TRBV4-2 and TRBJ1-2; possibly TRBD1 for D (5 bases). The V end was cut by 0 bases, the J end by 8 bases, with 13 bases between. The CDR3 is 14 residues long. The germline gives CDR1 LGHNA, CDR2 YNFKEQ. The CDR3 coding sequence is TGTGCCAGCAGCCAAGATCTGTCGGACACCGGCTACACCTTC. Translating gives CASSQDLSDTGYTF.

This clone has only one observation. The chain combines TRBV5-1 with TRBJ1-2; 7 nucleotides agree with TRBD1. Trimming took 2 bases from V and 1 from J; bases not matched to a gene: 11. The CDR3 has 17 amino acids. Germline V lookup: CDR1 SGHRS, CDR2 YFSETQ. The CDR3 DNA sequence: TGCGCCAGCAGCTTTGGTGGAGGGGGCCGCTATAACTATGGCTACACCTTC. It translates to CASSFGGGGRYNYGYTF.

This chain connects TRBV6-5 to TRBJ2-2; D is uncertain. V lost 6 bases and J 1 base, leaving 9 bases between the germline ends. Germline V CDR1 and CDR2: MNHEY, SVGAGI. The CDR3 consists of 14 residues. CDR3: CASSSRGNTGELFF. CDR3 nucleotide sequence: TGTGCCAGCAGCTCGCGAGGGAACACCGGGGAGCTGTTTTTT.

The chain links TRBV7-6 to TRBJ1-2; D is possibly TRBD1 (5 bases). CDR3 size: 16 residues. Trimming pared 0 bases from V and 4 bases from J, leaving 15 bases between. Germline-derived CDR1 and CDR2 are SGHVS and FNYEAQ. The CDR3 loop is CASSLAFGARGYGYTF. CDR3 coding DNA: TGTGCCAGCAGCTTAGCATTTGGGGCAAGGGGCTATGGCTACACCTTC.

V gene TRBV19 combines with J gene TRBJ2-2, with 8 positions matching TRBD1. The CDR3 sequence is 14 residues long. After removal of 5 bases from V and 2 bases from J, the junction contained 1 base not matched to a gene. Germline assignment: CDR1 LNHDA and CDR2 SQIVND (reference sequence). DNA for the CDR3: TGTGCCAGTAGTGACAGGGGTAACACCGGGGAGCTGTTTTTT. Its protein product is CASSDRGNTGELFF.

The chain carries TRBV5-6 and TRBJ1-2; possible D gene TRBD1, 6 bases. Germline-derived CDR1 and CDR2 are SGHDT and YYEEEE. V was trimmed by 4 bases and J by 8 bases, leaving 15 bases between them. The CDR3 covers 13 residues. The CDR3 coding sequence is TGTGCCAGCAGCCCTCCAGGGGTTTGGGGCTACACCTTC. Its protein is CASSPPGVWGYTF.

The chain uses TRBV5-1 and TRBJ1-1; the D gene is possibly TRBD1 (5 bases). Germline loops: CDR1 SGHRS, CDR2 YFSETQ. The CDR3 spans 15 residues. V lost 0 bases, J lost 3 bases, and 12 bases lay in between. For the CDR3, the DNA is TGCGCCAGCAGCTTGGAGAGGGGTCGGGACACTGAAGCTTTCTTT. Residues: CASSLERGRDTEAFF.

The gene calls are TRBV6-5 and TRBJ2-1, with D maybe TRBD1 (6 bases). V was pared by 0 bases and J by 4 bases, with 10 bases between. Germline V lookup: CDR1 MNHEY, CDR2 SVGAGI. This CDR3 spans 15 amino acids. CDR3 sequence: CASSYSAGAYNEQFF. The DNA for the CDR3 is TGTGCCAGCAGTTACTCGGCAGGGGCGTACAATGAGCAGTTCTTC.

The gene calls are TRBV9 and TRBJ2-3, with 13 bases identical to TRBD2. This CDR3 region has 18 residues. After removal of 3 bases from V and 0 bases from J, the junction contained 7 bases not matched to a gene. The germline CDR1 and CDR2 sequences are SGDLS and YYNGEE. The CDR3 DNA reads TGTGCCAGCAGCGCCCGACTAGCGGGGGGCCCTAGCACAGATACGCAGTATTTT. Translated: CASSARLAGGPSTDTQYF.

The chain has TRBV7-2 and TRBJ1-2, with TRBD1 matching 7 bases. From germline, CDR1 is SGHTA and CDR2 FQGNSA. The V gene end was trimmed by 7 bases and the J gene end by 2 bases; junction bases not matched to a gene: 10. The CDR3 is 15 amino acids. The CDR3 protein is CASTIGGTVNYGYTF. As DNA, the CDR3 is TGTGCCAGCACAATAGGGGGGACAGTAAACTATGGCTACACCTTC.

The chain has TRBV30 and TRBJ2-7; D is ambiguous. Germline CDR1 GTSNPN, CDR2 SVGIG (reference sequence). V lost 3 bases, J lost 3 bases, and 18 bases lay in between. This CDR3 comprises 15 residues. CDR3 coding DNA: TGTGCCTGGAGCTTAAGTGGATTGGGAAACTACGAGCAGTACTTC. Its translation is CAWSLSGLGNYEQYF.

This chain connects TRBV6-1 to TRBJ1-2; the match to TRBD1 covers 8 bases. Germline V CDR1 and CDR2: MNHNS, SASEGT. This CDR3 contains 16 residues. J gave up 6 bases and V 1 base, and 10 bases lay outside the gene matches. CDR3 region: CASSEGARQGRHGYTF. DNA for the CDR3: TGTGCCAGCAGTGAAGGGGCGAGACAGGGGCGGCATGGCTACACCTTC.

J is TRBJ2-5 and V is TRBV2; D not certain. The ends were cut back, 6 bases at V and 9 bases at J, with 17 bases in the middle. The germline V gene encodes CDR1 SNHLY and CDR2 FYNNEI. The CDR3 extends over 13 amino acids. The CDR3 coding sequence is TGTGCCAGCAGGAACCGACCGACGTGGGCCCAGTACTTC. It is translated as CASRNRPTWAQYF.